This T cell receptor (beta chain) comes out of a study of blood T cells in healthy people across ages. Donors were healthy Caucasian individuals from Russia aged about 6 to 95. Trimming cost V 6 bases and J 2 bases; bases outside gene matches: 11. Germline-derived CDR1 and CDR2 are KGHSH and LQKENI. The CDR3 runs 18 residues. Alongside a J-beta primer mix, a sample-barcoded 5' primer served in a second PCR lasting about 7 to 12 cycles. MiXCR, run by TCRdb on the 5' RACE reads, gives a single entry per CDR3 protein. The sample carries 800,000 to 900,000 distinct CDR3 sequences, 60% to 80% recorded once.

Sequencing used blood. J is TRBJ2-6 and V is TRBV18, with 9 bases matching TRBD1. This receptor was taken from a young man in good health. The CDR3 nucleotides are TGTGCCAGCTCGCCTCCGGGACAGGGACCCCCTGGGGCCAACGTCCTGACTTTC. This gives the protein CASSPPGQGPPGANVLTF. Combining the CDR3 with reference TRBV18 and TRBJ2-6 gives the whole variable domain NAGVMQNPRHLVRRRGQEARLRCSPMKGHSHVYWYRQLPEEGLKFMVYLQKENIIDESGMPKERFSAEFPKEGPSILRIQQVVRGDSAAYFCASSPPGQGPPGANVLTFGAGSRLTVL.